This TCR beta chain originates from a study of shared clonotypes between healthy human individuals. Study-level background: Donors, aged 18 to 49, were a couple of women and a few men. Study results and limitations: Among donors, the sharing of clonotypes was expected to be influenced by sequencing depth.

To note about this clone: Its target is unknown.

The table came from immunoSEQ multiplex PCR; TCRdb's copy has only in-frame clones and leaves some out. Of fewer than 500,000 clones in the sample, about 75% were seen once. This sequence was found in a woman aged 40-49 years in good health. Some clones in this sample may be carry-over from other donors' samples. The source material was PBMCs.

CDR3 nucleotide sequence: TGTGCCAGCAGCTCAGGACTAGCGGGAGGAGAGACCCAGTACTTC. Its translation is CASSSGLAGGETQYF. V gene TRBV5-4 combines with J gene TRBJ2-5; TRBD2 aligns across 14 bases. Looked up from germline, CDR1 is SGHNT and CDR2 is YYREEE (reference sequence). The V segment lost 3 bases and the J segment 4 bases; nucleotides outside the gene matches: 2. The CDR3 totals 15 residues.